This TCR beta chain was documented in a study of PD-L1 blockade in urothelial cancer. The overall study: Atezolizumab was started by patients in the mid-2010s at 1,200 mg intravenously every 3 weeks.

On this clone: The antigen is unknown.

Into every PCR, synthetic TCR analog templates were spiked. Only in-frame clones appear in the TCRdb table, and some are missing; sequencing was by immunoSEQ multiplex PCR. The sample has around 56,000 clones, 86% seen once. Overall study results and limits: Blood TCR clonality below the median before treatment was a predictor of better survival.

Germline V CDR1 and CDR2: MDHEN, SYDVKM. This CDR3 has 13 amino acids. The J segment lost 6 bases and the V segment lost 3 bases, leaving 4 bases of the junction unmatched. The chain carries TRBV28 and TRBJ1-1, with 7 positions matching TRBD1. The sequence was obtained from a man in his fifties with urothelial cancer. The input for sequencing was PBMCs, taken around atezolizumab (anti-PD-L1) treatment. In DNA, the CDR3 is TGTGCCAGCAGTTTCGGACAGGACTCTGAAGCTTTCTTT. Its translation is CASSFGQDSEAFF.